These T cell receptor beta chains were read from a single sample in a study of cytomegalovirus exposure and HLA in healthy donors. Clones were sequenced by immunoSEQ multiplex PCR, and TCRdb holds only the in-frame ones, with some missing. The data contain tens of thousands of clones, about 96% of them singletons. The sequencing sample was made of PBMCs. The receptors stem from a man between 18 and 35 years old in good health and CMV-seronegative. Each CDR3 is given with its conserved first and last residue. Each record gives: CDR3 DNA, CDR3 protein, V gene, J gene, D gene. D genes are given only for firm matches.

TGTGCCAGCAACCTAGTCGGGGGGGCCCACGAGCAGTACTTC,CASNLVGGAHEQYF,TRBV11-2,TRBJ2-7,TRBD2
TGTGCCAGCATCGCAGCAGGAACAGATACGCAGTATTTT,CASIAAGTDTQYF,TRBV6-6,TRBJ2-3,-
TGTGCCGCAAAATCTCCGGGGTCACGGCAGCCCCAGCATTTT,CAAKSPGSRQPQHF,TRBV28,TRBJ1-5,-
TGTGCCAGCAGCTCACCTGATCTAGCGGGACGATACAATGAGCAGTTCTTC,CASSSPDLAGRYNEQFF,TRBV7-9,TRBJ2-1,TRBD2
TGCAGCGTTGATCAGGGGGCCGGTCAGCCCCAGCATTTT,CSVDQGAGQPQHF,TRBV29-1,TRBJ1-5,TRBD1
TGTGCCAGTAGTATGGGCAGCTTCTCCGTTCCTTCTGGAAACACCATATATTTT,CASSMGSFSVPSGNTIYF,TRBV19,TRBJ1-3,-
TGTGCCAGCAGTGAACGGCGGGAGAGGGTCACAGATACGCAGTATTTT,CASSERRERVTDTQYF,TRBV6-1,TRBJ2-3,TRBD2
TGTGCCACCAGCAGGGACAGGGGAAAACTGTTTTTT,CATSRDRGKLFF,TRBV15,TRBJ1-4,TRBD1
TGCGCCAGCTTACGGACAGGGGTCGGGGATACGCAGTATTTT,CASLRTGVGDTQYF,TRBV5-1,TRBJ2-3,TRBD1
TGTGCCAGCTCTCTGGACAGGGAAATCCAGCCCCAGCATTTT,CASSLDREIQPQHF,TRBV6-5,TRBJ1-5,TRBD1
TGCAGCGTTGGTGGGAGATTCACCGGGGAGCTGTTTTTT,CSVGGRFTGELFF,TRBV29-1,TRBJ2-2,-
TGTGCCTGGAGTGGAGGGCCTAGCGGGTCTACCGGGGAGCTGTTTTTT,CAWSGGPSGSTGELFF,TRBV30,TRBJ2-2,TRBD2
TGTGCCAGCAGGGGGACAGGGAAGGGTGAAGAGACCCAGTACTTC,CASRGTGKGEETQYF,TRBV6-5,TRBJ2-5,TRBD1
TGTGCCAGCAGGGGGGAGGTCACTGAAGCTTTCTTT,CASRGEVTEAFF,TRBV6-1,TRBJ1-1,-
TGTGCCAGCAGCGTAGACGGACAGGGGGGTGGCTACACCTTC,CASSVDGQGGGYTF,TRBV9,TRBJ1-2,TRBD1
TGTGCCAGCAGCTTAGGCGGGCTAGCGGGAGTCACTTACAATGAGCAGTTCTTC,CASSLGGLAGVTYNEQFF,TRBV13,TRBJ2-1,TRBD2
TGTGCCAGCAGCTTTGAACTTTTTAACACTGAAGCTTTCTTT,CASSFELFNTEAFF,TRBV11-2,TRBJ1-1,-
TGTGCCAGCAGTCTCAGCGGGAGGCGGGACAATGAGCAGTTCTTC,CASSLSGRRDNEQFF,TRBV27,TRBJ2-1,TRBD2
TGTGCCACCGGCCTAGCGGTAAAGAACACCGGGGAGCTGTTTTTT,CATGLAVKNTGELFF,TRBV15,TRBJ2-2,TRBD2
TGTGCCAGTAGTATAGGGACAAGCGGGAGGCGGAATGAGCAGTTCTTC,CASSIGTSGRRNEQFF,TRBV19,TRBJ2-1,TRBD2
TGTGCCTGGAGTGTACTAGCGACCACAGATACGCAGTATTTT,CAWSVLATTDTQYF,TRBV30,TRBJ2-3,TRBD2